This T cell receptor beta chain was profiled in a study of T cells in Graves' hyperthyroidism and ophthalmopathy. RNA transcripts yielded amplified TCR beta CDR3 regions. A set of HTBI primers served as the primers for a first-round RT-PCR of the TCR CDR3. TCRdb recomputed calls from the multiplex PCR reads with MiXCR, one row per CDR3 protein. The sample lists 600,000 to 700,000 distinct CDR3 sequences; approximately 14% were seen once. Exclusions: uncontrolled infection, other autoimmune disease, pregnancy, lactation. Cells are PBMCs isolated from 10 ml of fresh blood. This CDR3 has 14 amino acids. Germline V gene sequence: CDR1 MNHEY, CDR2 SMNVEV (reference sequence). With V trimmed by 3 bases and J by 6 bases, 6 bases remained unmatched.

This chain connects TRBV27 to TRBJ2-7, with 9 bases identical to TRBD1. Material: blood. The TCR sequence derives from a woman in her 40s with Graves' ophthalmopathy. The CDR3 sequence is CASSFPGQGGEQYF. The CDR3 DNA reads TGTGCCAGCAGTTTCCCGGGACAGGGAGGCGAGCAGTACTTC.